Given below is one T cell receptor (beta chain) in context. The data derive from a study of OX40 agonist ivuxolimab in advanced cancers. Overall study context: With ivuxolimab, an agonistic anti-OX40 (CD134) antibody, patients were treated.

Germline CDR1 reads SGDLS; CDR2 reads YYNGEE. V shed 3 bases and J 6 bases; nucleotides not matched to a gene: 15. The CDR3 contains 18 residues. The method was immunoSEQ multiplex PCR; TCRdb's version includes in-frame clones alone and lacks a portion of them. The data contain 74,000 or so clones, about 90% of them seen just once; the ten biggest clones take up more than 8.5%. V usage is TRBV9 and J usage is TRBJ2-2, with 9 positions matching TRBD1. This material consisted of CD4+ or CD8+ T cells sorted from blood, taken in a trial of the OX40 agonist ivuxolimab. This receptor was taken from an adult with an advanced solid tumor such as melanoma, head and neck, liver or kidney cancer. The CDR3, as DNA: TGTGCCAGCAGCGCGACCCTAGGGGGACAGGGTCGTCCCGGGGAGCTGTTTTTT. Translation: CASSATLGGQGRPGELFF.